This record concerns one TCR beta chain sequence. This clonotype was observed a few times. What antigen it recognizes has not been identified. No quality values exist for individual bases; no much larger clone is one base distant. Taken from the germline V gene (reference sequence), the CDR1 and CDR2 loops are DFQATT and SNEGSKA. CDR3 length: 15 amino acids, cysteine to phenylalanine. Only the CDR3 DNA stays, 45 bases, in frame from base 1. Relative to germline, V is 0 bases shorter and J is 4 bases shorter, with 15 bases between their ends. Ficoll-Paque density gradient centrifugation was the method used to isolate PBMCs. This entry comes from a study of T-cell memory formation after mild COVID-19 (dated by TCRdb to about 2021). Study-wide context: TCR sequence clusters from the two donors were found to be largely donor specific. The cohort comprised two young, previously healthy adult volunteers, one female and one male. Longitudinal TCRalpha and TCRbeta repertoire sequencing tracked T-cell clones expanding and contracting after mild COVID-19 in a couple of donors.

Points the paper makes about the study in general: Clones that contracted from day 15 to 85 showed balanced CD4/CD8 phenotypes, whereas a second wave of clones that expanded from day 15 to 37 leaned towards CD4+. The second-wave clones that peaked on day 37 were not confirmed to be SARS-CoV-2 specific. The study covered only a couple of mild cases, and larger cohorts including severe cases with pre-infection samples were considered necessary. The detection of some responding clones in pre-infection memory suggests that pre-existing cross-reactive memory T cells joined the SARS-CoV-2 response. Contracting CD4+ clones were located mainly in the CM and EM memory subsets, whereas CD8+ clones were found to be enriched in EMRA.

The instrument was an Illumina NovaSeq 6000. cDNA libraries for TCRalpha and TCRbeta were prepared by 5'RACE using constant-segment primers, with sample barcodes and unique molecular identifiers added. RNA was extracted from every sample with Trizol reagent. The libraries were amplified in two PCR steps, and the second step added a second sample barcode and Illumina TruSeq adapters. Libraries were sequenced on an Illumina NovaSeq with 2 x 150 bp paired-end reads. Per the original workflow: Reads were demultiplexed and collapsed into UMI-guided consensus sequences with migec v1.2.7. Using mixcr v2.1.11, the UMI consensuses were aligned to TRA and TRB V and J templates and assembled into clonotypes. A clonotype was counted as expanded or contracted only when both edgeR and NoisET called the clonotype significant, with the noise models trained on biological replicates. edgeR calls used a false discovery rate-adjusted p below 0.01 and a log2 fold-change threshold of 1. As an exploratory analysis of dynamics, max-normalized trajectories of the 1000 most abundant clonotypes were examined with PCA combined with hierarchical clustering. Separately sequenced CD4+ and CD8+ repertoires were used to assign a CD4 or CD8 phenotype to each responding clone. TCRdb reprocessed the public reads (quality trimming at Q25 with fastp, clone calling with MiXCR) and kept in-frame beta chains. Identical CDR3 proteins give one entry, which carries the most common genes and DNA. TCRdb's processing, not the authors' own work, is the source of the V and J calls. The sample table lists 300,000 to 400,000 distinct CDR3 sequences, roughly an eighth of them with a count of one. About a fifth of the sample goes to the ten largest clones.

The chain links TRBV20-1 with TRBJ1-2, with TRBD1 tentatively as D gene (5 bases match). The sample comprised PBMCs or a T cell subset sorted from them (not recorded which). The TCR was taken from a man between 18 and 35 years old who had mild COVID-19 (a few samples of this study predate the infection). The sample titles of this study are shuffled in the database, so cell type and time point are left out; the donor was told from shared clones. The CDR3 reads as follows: CSARDQGEIFYGYTF. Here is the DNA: TGCAGTGCTAGAGATCAAGGGGAGATCTTCTATGGCTACACCTTC.